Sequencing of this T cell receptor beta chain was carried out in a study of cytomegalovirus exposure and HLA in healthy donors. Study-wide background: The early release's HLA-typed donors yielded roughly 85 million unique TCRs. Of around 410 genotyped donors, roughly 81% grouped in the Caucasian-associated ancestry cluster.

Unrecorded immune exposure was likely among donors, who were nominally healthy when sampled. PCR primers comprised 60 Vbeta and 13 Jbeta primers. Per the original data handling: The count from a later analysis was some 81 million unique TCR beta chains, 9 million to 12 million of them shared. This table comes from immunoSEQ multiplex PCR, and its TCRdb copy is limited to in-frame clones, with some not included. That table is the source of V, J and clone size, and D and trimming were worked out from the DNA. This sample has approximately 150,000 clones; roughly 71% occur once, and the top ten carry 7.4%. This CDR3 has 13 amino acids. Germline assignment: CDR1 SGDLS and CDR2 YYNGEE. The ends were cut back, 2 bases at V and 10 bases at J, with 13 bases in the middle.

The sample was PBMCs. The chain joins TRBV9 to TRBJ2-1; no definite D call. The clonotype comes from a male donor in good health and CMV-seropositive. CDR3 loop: CASSVDWRREQFF. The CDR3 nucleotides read TGTGCCAGCAGCGTCGATTGGAGAAGGGAGCAGTTCTTC.